The entry below describes one TCR beta chain. This entry comes from a study of graft-versus-host responses after intestinal transplantation. The CDR3 is 15 amino acids. The ends lost 8 bases at V and 1 base at J; junction bases unmatched: 6. Germline values: CDR1 MRHNA, CDR2 SNTAGT. The table came from immunoSEQ multiplex PCR; TCRdb's copy has only in-frame clones and leaves some out. The profile shows 77,000 or so clones, about nine tenths of them singletons. The receptor's source is a human patient who received an intestinal transplant, so some T cells may come from the graft donor. The J gene is TRBJ2-1, the V gene TRBV6-4; 9 bases agree with TRBD2. The starting material was PBMCs, obtained 98 days after intestinal transplantation. CDR3 region: CASSRTSVSYNEQFF. CDR3 bases: TGTGCCAGCTCTAGGACTAGCGTGTCCTACAATGAGCAGTTCTTC.